This T cell receptor (beta chain) was identified during a study of control samples from healthy donors and cancer patients. Looked up from germline, CDR1 is DFQATT and CDR2 is SNEGSKA (reference sequence). The length of the CDR3 is 11 residues. V lost 7 bases and J 5 bases, leaving 9 bases between the germline ends. Sequenced by immunoSEQ multiplex PCR; TCRdb stores in-frame clones only, minus some. This sample has 130,000 or so clones, with more than 75% found just once. This clonotype originated in a man aged 35 to 55 in good health. Sequenced: blood. The chain has TRBV20-1 and TRBJ2-1; weak D call: TRBD1 (5 bases). The DNA of the CDR3 is TGCAGTGGTGGACAAAACAATGAGCAGTTCTTC. This codes for CSGGQNNEQFF.